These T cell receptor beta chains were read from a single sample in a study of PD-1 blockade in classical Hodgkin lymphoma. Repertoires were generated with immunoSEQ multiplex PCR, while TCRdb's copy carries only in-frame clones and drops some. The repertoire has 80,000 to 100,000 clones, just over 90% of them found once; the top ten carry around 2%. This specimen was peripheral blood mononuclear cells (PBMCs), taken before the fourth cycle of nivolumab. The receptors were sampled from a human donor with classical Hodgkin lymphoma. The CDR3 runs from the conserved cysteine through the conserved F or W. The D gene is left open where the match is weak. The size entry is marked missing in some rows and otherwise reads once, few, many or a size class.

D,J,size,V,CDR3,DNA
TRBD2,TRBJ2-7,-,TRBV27,CASSGKISGGGFSYEQYF,TGTGCCAGCAGTGGCAAAATAAGCGGGGGGGGCTTCTCCTACGAGCAGTACTTC
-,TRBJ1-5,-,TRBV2,CASSGDNQPQHF,TGTGCCAGCAGTGGGGACAATCAGCCCCAGCATTTT
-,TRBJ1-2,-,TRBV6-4,CASSASPQNYGYTF,TGTGCCAGCAGTGCTAGCCCCCAGAACTATGGCTACACCTTC
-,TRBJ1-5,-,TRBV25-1,CASSEREYQPQHF,TGTGCCAGCAGTGAACGGGAGTACCAGCCCCAGCATTTT
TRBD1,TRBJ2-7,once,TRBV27,CASSPGLRTGSYEQYF,TGTGCCAGCAGCCCCGGCCTGAGGACAGGCTCCTACGAGCAGTACTTC
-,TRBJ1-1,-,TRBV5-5,CASSLVPSYTEAFF,TGTGCCAGCAGCTTGGTACCGAGTTACACTGAAGCTTTCTTT
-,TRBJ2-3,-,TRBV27,CASSLSLRSRDTQYF,TGTGCCAGCAGTTTATCCCTTCGAAGTCGAGATACGCAGTATTTT
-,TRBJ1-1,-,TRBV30,CAWRGGKNTEAFF,TGTGCCTGGAGGGGAGGGAAAAACACTGAAGCTTTCTTT
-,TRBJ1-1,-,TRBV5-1,CASSVRRDTEAFF,TGCGCCAGCAGCGTCCGACGGGACACTGAAGCTTTCTTT
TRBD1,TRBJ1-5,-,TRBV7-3,CASSAQGGEPQHF,TGTGCCAGCAGCGCCCAGGGGGGTGAGCCCCAGCATTTT
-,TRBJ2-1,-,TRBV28,CASEEQQAFSYNEQFF,TGTGCCAGCGAGGAGCAGCAGGCTTTCTCCTACAATGAGCAGTTCTTC
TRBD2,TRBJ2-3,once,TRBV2,CANTLAGRADTQYF,TGTGCCAATACTCTAGCGGGAAGAGCAGATACGCAGTATTTT
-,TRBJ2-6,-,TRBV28,CASSSIRGANVLTF,TGTGCCAGCAGTTCAATTCGTGGGGCCAACGTCCTGACTTTC
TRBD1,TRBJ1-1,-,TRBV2,CASSEVTGGLRTEAFF,TGTGCCAGCAGTGAAGTGACAGGGGGGTTGAGGACTGAAGCTTTCTTT
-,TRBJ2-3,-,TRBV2,CASHLQGTTDTQYF,TGTGCCAGCCACCTACAGGGCACCACAGATACGCAGTATTTT
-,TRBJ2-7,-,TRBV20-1,CSAKFDEQYF,TGCAGTGCTAAGTTTGACGAGCAGTACTTC
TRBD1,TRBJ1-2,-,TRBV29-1,CSVGRDAGGYGYTF,TGCAGCGTTGGCAGGGACGCAGGGGGCTATGGCTACACCTTC
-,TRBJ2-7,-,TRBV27,CASSVGTPPYEQYF,TGTGCCAGCAGCGTCGGGACACCTCCCTACGAGCAGTACTTC
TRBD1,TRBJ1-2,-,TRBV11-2,CASSSGQFNYGYTF,TGTGCCAGCAGCTCGGGACAGTTTAACTATGGCTACACCTTC
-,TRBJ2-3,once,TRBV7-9,CASSPPSADTQYF,TGTGCCAGCAGCCCCCCTTCAGCAGATACGCAGTATTTT
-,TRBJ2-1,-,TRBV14,CASSLWRVSYNEQFF,TGTGCCAGCAGCCTCTGGCGGGTATCCTACAATGAGCAGTTCTTC
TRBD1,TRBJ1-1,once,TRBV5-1,CASSFSGTGGTEAFF,TGCGCCAGCAGCTTTTCCGGGACAGGGGGCACTGAAGCTTTCTTT
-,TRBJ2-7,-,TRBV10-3,CAISESREQYF,TGTGCCATCAGTGAGTCGAGGGAGCAGTACTTC
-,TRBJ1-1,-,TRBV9,CASSPRTQNTEAFF,TGTGCCAGCAGCCCACGGACACAGAACACTGAAGCTTTCTTT
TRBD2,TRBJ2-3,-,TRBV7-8,CASSLLAGADTQYF,TGTGCCAGCAGCTTACTGGCGGGAGCAGATACGCAGTATTTT
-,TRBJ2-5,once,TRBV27,CASSLRWGRETQYF,TGTGCCAGCAGTTTAAGGTGGGGCCGGGAGACCCAGTACTTC
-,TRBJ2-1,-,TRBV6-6,CASSYSISGEQFF,TGTGCCAGCAGTTACTCGATCTCCGGTGAGCAGTTCTTC
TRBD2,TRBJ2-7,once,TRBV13,CASTLSGTYEQYF,TGTGCCAGCACCCTAAGCGGGACCTACGAGCAGTACTTC
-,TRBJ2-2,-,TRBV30,CAWSVRVWGTGELFF,TGTGCCTGGAGTGTACGTGTTTGGGGGACCGGGGAGCTGTTTTTT
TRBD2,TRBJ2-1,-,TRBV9,CASSSRGAGGSYNEQFF,TGTGCCAGCAGCTCCCGCGGAGCGGGAGGCTCCTACAATGAGCAGTTCTTC
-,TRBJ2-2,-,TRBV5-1,CASSPGQFVTGELFF,TGCGCCAGCAGCCCGGGACAATTCGTTACCGGGGAGCTGTTTTTT
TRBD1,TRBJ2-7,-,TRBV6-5,CASSLMYDRGEQYF,TGTGCCAGCAGCCTCATGTACGACAGGGGCGAGCAGTACTTC
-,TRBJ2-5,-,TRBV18,CASSPSQETQYF,TGTGCCAGCTCACCATCTCAAGAGACCCAGTACTTC
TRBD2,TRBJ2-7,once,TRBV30,CAWAPGLAGGEQYF,TGTGCCTGGGCACCTGGACTAGCGGGAGGCGAGCAGTACTTC
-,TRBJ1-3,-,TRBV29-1,CSVRLRGTSGNTIYF,TGCAGCGTTCGACTCAGGGGAACGTCTGGAAACACCATATATTTT
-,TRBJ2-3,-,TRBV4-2,CASSQIRTTPNTDTQYF,TGTGCCAGCAGCCAAATCCGGACTACCCCTAACACAGATACGCAGTATTTT
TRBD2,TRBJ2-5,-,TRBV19,CASSIVEREPNVETQYF,TGTGCCAGTAGTATAGTCGAGCGGGAGCCAAATGTGGAGACCCAGTACTTC
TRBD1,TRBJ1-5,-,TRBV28,CASRAPGQGSNQPQHF,TGTGCCAGCAGAGCACCGGGACAGGGCAGCAATCAGCCCCAGCATTTT
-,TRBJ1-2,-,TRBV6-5,CASGAGYGYTF,TGTGCCAGCGGGGCAGGCTATGGCTACACCTTC